Here is one T cell receptor beta chain with its context. Its antigen remains unidentified. One end of the junction is discordant with germline, which a read error may explain. Co-extraction yielded RNA and DNA from around 20-30 mg of unsorted bulk tissue. A constant-region primer primed TCR beta cDNA synthesis from 400 to 550 ng of total RNA. ARM-PCR, slightly modified, supplied the TCR beta libraries through three nested multiplex PCR rounds. Primers for the first two PCR rounds were TRBV1-TRBV30 forward primers and a C-beta reverse primer (roughly 10 cycles per round). TCRdb redid the calling of the multiplex PCR reads with MiXCR, one entry per CDR3 protein. The table lists approximately 120,000 distinct CDR3 sequences, roughly three fifths of them singletons. The sample belongs to a study of tumor-infiltrating lymphocytes in primary liver carcinoma. Study summary: There were roughly 3.5 to 8 million productive TCRbeta reads per sample, a yield similar across tissue types.

There are 14 residues in the CDR3. Germline-derived CDR1 and CDR2 are WSHSY and SAAADI. Study-wide results and limits: Tumor region pairs outstripped tumor-adjacent and tumor-blood pairs in overlap.

The chain joins TRBV10-2 to TRBJ1-5; D gene ambiguous. The receptor comes from a woman in her fifties or sixties with primary liver carcinoma and hepatitis B virus infection. The sequenced material came from liver tumor tissue from sampling region 3. As for subset: tumor region T3, left-lateral pole. CDR3 DNA sequence: TGCGTCAGCAGTGAGTCATCTAGCGATCAGCCCCAGCGTTTT. The encoded protein is CVSSESSSDQPQRF.